This TCR beta chain is drawn from a study of T cell changes during pregnancy in multiple sclerosis. Assay: immunoSEQ multiplex PCR; the TCRdb copy retains only in-frame clones and omits some. The sample consists of about 31,000 clones, around 93% of them appearing once. Trimming took 6 bases from V and 4 from J, leaving 12 bases between them. The CDR3 runs to 12 residues. Germline values: CDR1 SQVTM, CDR2 ANQGSEA. The rearrangement uses TRBV29-1 and TRBJ1-2; no firm D call. The starting material was CD4+ T cells from peripheral blood mononuclear cells, obtained in the second trimester of pregnancy. The origin of this receptor is a female donor with multiple sclerosis, enrolled in a pregnancy study. The CDR3 nucleotides read TGCAGCGTCGAAATCCTTAGCTATGGCTACACCTTC. Translated: CSVEILSYGYTF.